This TCR beta chain was observed in a study of cytomegalovirus exposure and HLA in healthy donors. Study-wide context: Earlier, about 180 million T cells were analyzed, and around 100 million unique TCR beta sequences were found among them.

The J segment lost 5 bases and the V segment lost 3 bases, leaving 14 bases of the junction unmatched. CDR1 is SGHDT and CDR2 is YYEEEE in the germline V gene. CDR3 length: 18 residues. The PCR made use of 60 Vbeta and 13 Jbeta primers. This table comes from immunoSEQ multiplex PCR, and its TCRdb copy is limited to in-frame clones, with some not included. Of roughly 150,000 clones detected, around 78% appear once; the ten largest clones hold around 7%. The V gene is TRBV5-6, the J gene TRBJ2-3, with 11 bases matching TRBD2. This clonotype was obtained from a woman in her thirties or forties in good health and CMV-seropositive. The sample consisted of PBMCs. The CDR3 loop is CASSSQARLAGLGDTQYF. The CDR3, as DNA: TGTGCCAGCAGCTCCCAAGCCAGACTAGCGGGGTTGGGAGATACGCAGTATTTT.